This record looks at one T cell receptor (beta chain) sequence and its context. These data belong to a study of blood T cell repertoires in COVID-19. Whole-study context: Acute-phase and convalescent COVID-19 samples originated in the United States, Italy and Spain. T cells, B-cell-depleted T cells, or PBMCs provided the cDNA or gDNA that served as material.

Repertoires were generated with immunoSEQ multiplex PCR, while TCRdb's copy carries only in-frame clones and drops some. The table lists 160,000 or so clones, 65% to 85% of them singletons. Trimming removed 0 bases from V and 1 base from J, with 7 bases in between. The CDR3 spans 16 residues. The V gene's germline CDR1 is MNHNS and CDR2 SASEGT. The sample consisted of PBMCs or T cells enriched from blood (not recorded which). The sequence derives from a woman aged 40 to 49 with acute COVID-19. The chain combines TRBV6-1 with TRBJ2-6; D remains ambiguous. The CDR3 DNA reads as TGTGCCAGCAGTGAAGCGTTCCGGTCTGGGGCCAACGTCCTGACTTTC. Protein sequence: CASSEAFRSGANVLTF.